One sample yielded the 9 T cell receptor beta chains listed below, sequenced in a study of blood T cell repertoires in COVID-19. Produced via immunoSEQ multiplex PCR; TCRdb's table is partial and in-frame only. The table lists around 200,000 clones, around 85% of them singletons, with about 9.4% in the top ten. Sequencing was done on a sample of peripheral blood. The receptors were gathered from a woman older than 75 with acute or convalescent COVID-19.

The V and J genes are TRBV9 and TRBJ1-1; D not certain. This CDR3 is 16 amino acids long. V was pared by 4 bases and J by 4 bases, with 20 bases between. CDR1 SGDLS and CDR2 YYNGEE come from the germline V gene. The CDR3 protein is CASSPRREGRGTEAFF. The DNA of the CDR3 is TGTGCCAGCAGCCCGCGACGGGAGGGTCGGGGCACTGAAGCTTTCTTT.

The chain is built from TRBV6-5 and TRBJ2-1, with 9 bases aligning to TRBD1. From germline, CDR1 is MNHEY and CDR2 SVGAGI. V shed 0 bases and J 6 bases; nucleotides not matched to a gene: 6. The CDR3 is made up of 16 amino acids. The chain's CDR3 is CASSYSKDRGGNEQFF. DNA for the CDR3: TGTGCCAGCAGTTACTCGAAGGACAGGGGTGGCAATGAGCAGTTCTTC.

The chain combines TRBV20-1 with TRBJ1-2; no clear D. Per the germline V gene, CDR1 is DFQATT and CDR2 is SNEGSKA (reference sequence). This CDR3 has 11 residues. Deletions cut 6 bases from V and 3 bases from J, with 8 bases between. The CDR3 spells CSAIQYYGYTF. The DNA of the CDR3 is TGCAGTGCCATCCAGTACTATGGCTACACCTTC.

Only one count was recorded for this clone. CDR3 coding DNA: TGTGCCAGCAGCCAGGACAGGGGGGAAACTGAAGCTTTCTTT. As protein: CASSQDRGETEAFF. The V call is TRBV6-4, the J call TRBJ1-1; 10 bases are shared with TRBD1. This CDR3 has 14 residues. After removal of 6 bases from V and 5 bases from J, the junction contained 6 bases not matched to a gene. Germline V gene data show CDR1 as MRHNA and CDR2 as SNTAGT.

The chain uses TRBV30 and TRBJ1-6, with 10 bases that match TRBD1. The trim removed 4 bases at V and 10 bases at J, leaving 4 bases unmatched. Germline V gene sequence: CDR1 GTSNPN, CDR2 SVGIG (reference sequence). The CDR3 is 13 amino acids. The CDR3 coding sequence is TGTGCCTGGACTTTGGACAGGGGGTCACCCCTCCACTTT. Translation gives CAWTLDRGSPLHF.

This chain links TRBV7-2 with TRBJ2-7; 13 bases fit TRBD2. CDR3 length: 15 residues. Germline assignment: CDR1 SGHTA and CDR2 FQGNSA. V gave up 6 bases and J gave up 6 bases; unmatched junction bases: 8. CDR3 bases: TGTGCCAGCAGTTTTCGGACTAGCGGGAGCCGCGAGCAGTACTTC. This codes for CASSFRTSGSREQYF. The whole variable domain, filled in from reference TRBV7-2 and TRBJ2-7, reads GAGVSQSPSNKVTEKGKDVELRCDPISGHTALYWYRQSLGQGLEFLIYFQGNSAPDKSGLPSDRFSAERTGGSVSTLTIQRTQQEDSAVYLCASSFRTSGSREQYFGPGTRLTVT.

CDR3 sequence reads: CASSLRASGGTGELFF. The CDR3 nucleotides read TGCGCCAGCAGCTTGAGGGCTAGCGGGGGAACCGGGGAGCTGTTTTTT. This chain links TRBV5-1 with TRBJ2-2, with 10 nucleotides matching TRBD2. The germline CDR1 and CDR2 sequences are SGHRS and YFSETQ. The CDR3 has 16 residues. V was clipped by 1 base and J by 5 bases; unmatched bases: 5.

The rearrangement uses TRBV6-5 and TRBJ1-2; no firm D call. The CDR3 runs to 13 residues. V lost 7 bases and J lost 6, with 15 bases in between. Germline CDR1 reads MNHEY; CDR2 reads SVGAGI. This CDR3 is CASKRDKVDGYTF. CDR3 bases: TGTGCCAGCAAAAGAGACAAGGTTGATGGCTACACCTTC.

The chain is built from TRBV28 and TRBJ1-2; 7 bases are shared with TRBD1. CDR3 length equals 15 residues. Per germline, CDR1 MDHEN and CDR2 SYDVKM. Trimming cost V 2 bases and J 2 bases; bases outside gene matches: 5. The chain's CDR3 is CASSLTSTGNYGYTF. For the CDR3, the DNA is TGTGCCAGCAGTTTAACCTCGACAGGGAACTATGGCTACACCTTC.